One and the same sample provided the 23 T cell receptor beta chains below, sequenced in a study of post-analysis software for immune sequencing data. General study results and limits: Patients carried roughly 5 TRBV segments more frequently than controls did, and TRBV5-6, TRBV5-1 and TRBV20-1 were among them.

Unique molecular identifiers were carried by the TCR beta cDNA libraries. TCRdb reprocessed the PCR reads via MiXCR and lists one record per CDR3 protein. The sample lists about 540,000 distinct CDR3 sequences, around a third occurring once. Their antigen targets remain unknown. What was sequenced was blood. The source of these receptors is a girl aged 2-17 years with multiple sclerosis.

The chain uses TRBV10-3 and TRBJ1-4; 8 bases map to TRBD1. Germline CDR1 ENHRY, CDR2 SYGVKD. The V segment lost 3 bases and the J segment 7 bases; nucleotides outside the gene matches: 7. The CDR3 sequence is 15 residues long. CDR3 sequence reads: CAISEPGQAGEKLFF. DNA of the CDR3: TGTGCCATCAGTGAACCGGGACAGGCGGGTGAAAAACTGTTTTTT.

This clonotype was recorded many times. The rearrangement links TRBV6-6 to TRBJ2-7; 7 positions agree with TRBD2. The CDR3 runs 16 residues. Germline V gene data show CDR1 as MNHNY and CDR2 as SVGAGI (reference sequence). V gave up 0 bases and J gave up 0 bases; unmatched junction bases: 5. CDR3 protein: CASSYSREGLSYEQYF. DNA for the CDR3: TGTGCCAGCAGTTACTCGAGGGAGGGTCTCTCCTACGAGCAGTACTTC.

The chain is built from TRBV11-2 and TRBJ2-1, with unresolved D. V was pared by 5 bases and J by 4 bases, with 6 bases between. The CDR3 length is 12 residues. Germline V gives CDR1 SGHAT, CDR2 FQNNGV. The CDR3 spells CASSPQYNEQFF. Here the CDR3 DNA reads TGTGCCAGCAGCCCACAATACAATGAGCAGTTCTTC.

The rearrangement links TRBV7-8 to TRBJ2-6; D is ambiguous. CDR1 and CDR2 from the germline V gene are SGHVS and FQNEAQ. The CDR3 contains 17 residues. Trimming removed 5 bases at V and 0 bases at J, with 14 bases between. The CDR3 sequence: CASSLPGGFSGANVLTF. The CDR3 DNA follows: TGTGCCAGCAGCCTCCCCGGTGGGTTCTCTGGGGCCAACGTCCTGACTTTC.

This clonotype occurred many times. The chain combines TRBV7-9 with TRBJ2-3; D perhaps matches TRBD1 (5 bases). With 1 base removed from V and 0 bases from J, the gap between germline ends came to 8 bases. CDR1 SEHNR and CDR2 FQNEAQ come from the germline V gene (reference sequence). The CDR3 totals 15 residues. Written as DNA, the CDR3 is TGTGCCAGCAGCTTAGGCCAGGGAAGCACAGATACGCAGTATTTT. As protein: CASSLGQGSTDTQYF.

There are a few counts of this clonotype. The chain carries TRBV7-9 and TRBJ2-7; TRBD2 aligns across 9 bases. This CDR3 region has 15 residues. Germline CDR1 reads SEHNR; CDR2 reads FQNEAQ (reference sequence). Trimming took 5 bases from V and 6 from J; bases not matched to a gene: 11. The CDR3 DNA reads as TGTGCCAGCAGCCTCCCCCTAGCGGGGCCGGGCGAGCAGTACTTC. Its translation: CASSLPLAGPGEQYF.

This chain joins TRBV27 and TRBJ1-1; 7 nucleotides line up with TRBD1. CDR3 length: 13 residues. V was pared by 3 bases and J by 6 bases, with 4 bases of the junction left unmatched. CDR1 is MNHEY and CDR2 is SMNVEV in the germline V gene (reference sequence). DNA of the CDR3: TGTGCCAGCAGTTTTCTACAGGGGCCTGAAGCTTTCTTT. Translated: CASSFLQGPEAFF.

The gene calls are TRBV9 and TRBJ1-2, with 7 bases aligning to TRBD1. V lost 3 bases, J lost 4 bases, and 9 bases stayed unmatched. CDR1 and CDR2 (germline): SGDLS, YYNGEE. The CDR3 length is 15 residues. CDR3 residues: CASSASMGQFYGYTF. The CDR3 coding sequence is TGTGCCAGCAGCGCCTCTATGGGACAGTTCTATGGCTACACCTTC.

The chain is built from TRBV20-1 and TRBJ1-4; a weak D match, TRBD1 (6 bases). The CDR3 runs to 15 residues. Germline V lookup: CDR1 DFQATT, CDR2 SNEGSKA (reference sequence). The germline V and J ends were trimmed by 2 bases and 5 bases, with 15 bases remaining between them. CDR3 coding DNA: TGCAGTGCTAGAAGGGTGGGGAGGGGGAATGAAAAACTGTTTTTT. It yields the protein CSARRVGRGNEKLFF.

This clonotype was picked up a small number of times. V usage is TRBV15 and J usage is TRBJ1-1; possible D gene TRBD1, 5 bases. V was pared by 4 bases and J by 2 bases, with 8 bases between. CDR1 and CDR2 from the germline V gene are LNHNV and YYDKDF (reference sequence). The CDR3 is 13 residues long. CDR3 coding DNA: TGTGCCACCAGCATCGGGGCCAACACTGAAGCTTTCTTT. It codes for CATSIGANTEAFF. The whole variable domain, remainder taken from reference TRBV15 and TRBJ1-1, is DAMVIQNPRYQVTQFGKPVTLSCSQTLNHNVMYWYQQKSSQAPKLLFHYYDKDFNNEADTPDNFQSRRPNTSFCFLDIRSPGLGDTAMYLCATSIGANTEAFFGQGTRLTVV.

This clonotype came up a few times. The rearrangement links TRBV20-1 to TRBJ2-5; D is ambiguous. The V end lost 6 bases, the J end lost 1 base, and 12 bases lay between the germline ends. CDR1 and CDR2 from the germline V gene are DFQATT and SNEGSKA (reference sequence). This CDR3 comprises 13 residues. In DNA form, the CDR3 reads TGCAGTGCCCCCCTCCCCGGCCAAGAGACCCAGTACTTC. Its protein is CSAPLPGQETQYF.

V is TRBV12-5 and J is TRBJ2-7, with TRBD1 matching 8 bases. The CDR3 has 14 amino acids. Trimming cost V 7 bases and J 3 bases; bases outside gene matches: 8. In germline, CDR1 is LGHNT, CDR2 FRNRAP. The CDR3 is CASAPDRGDYEQYF. Here the CDR3 DNA reads TGTGCTAGTGCCCCAGACAGGGGAGACTACGAGCAGTACTTC.

This clonotype has more than one count but fewer than ten. The chain joins TRBV6-5 to TRBJ2-3, with 10 bases identical to TRBD1. CDR3 length: 13 amino acids. Germline loops: CDR1 MNHEY, CDR2 SVGAGI. V lost 7 bases, J lost 6 bases, and 4 bases stayed unmatched. The CDR3 protein is CASKPGQGDTQYF. The CDR3 nucleotides are TGTGCCAGCAAACCGGGACAGGGGGATACGCAGTATTTT.

CDR3 sequence: CASSAEDASNTGELFF. In nucleotides, the CDR3 is TGTGCCAGCAGCGCGGAGGACGCATCGAACACCGGGGAGCTGTTTTTT. This chain uses TRBV7-6 with TRBJ2-2, with D perhaps matching TRBD2 (5 bases). V was trimmed by 5 bases and J by 0 bases, leaving 13 bases between them. Germline loops: CDR1 SGHVS, CDR2 FNYEAQ. This CDR3 contains 16 residues.

The V call is TRBV29-1, the J call TRBJ2-4, with a weak D call TRBD1 (5 bases). Germline CDR1 is SQVTM and CDR2 is ANQGSEA. V was pared by 6 bases and J by 8 bases, with 14 bases between. This CDR3 is built from 12 residues. As DNA, the CDR3 is TGCAGCGTGCTACAGGCTGGGGACATTCAGTACTTC. It specifies CSVLQAGDIQYF.

The chain recombines TRBV20-1 with TRBJ1-1, with D possibly matching TRBD1 (6 bases). Per the germline V gene, CDR1 is DFQATT and CDR2 is SNEGSKA (reference sequence). The germline V and J ends were trimmed by 1 base and 4 bases, with 13 bases remaining between them. The length of the CDR3 is 14 residues. CDR3 sequence: CSARVLRGSTEAFF. As DNA, the CDR3 is TGCAGTGCTAGAGTGCTCAGGGGTAGCACTGAAGCTTTCTTT.

The table lists this clonotype with a few counts. The chain links TRBV10-3 to TRBJ2-7, with TRBD1 as a possible D gene (7 bases). Trimming took off 1 base at V and 3 bases at J, with 13 bases between the two ends. CDR1 is ENHRY and CDR2 is SYGVKD in the germline V gene. The CDR3 runs 15 residues. CDR3 in DNA: TGTGCCATCAGTGAGTTTGCAGGGGGACTCTACGAGCAGTACTTC. Residues: CAISEFAGGLYEQYF.

This chain joins TRBV6-1 and TRBJ1-1; D possibly corresponds to TRBD1 (6 bases). There are 11 residues in the CDR3. Germline CDR1 reads MNHNS; CDR2 reads SASEGT. V gave up 5 bases and J gave up 6 bases, with 7 bases separating them. CDR3 sequence (DNA): TGTGCCAGCAGTCGACAGGCTGAAGCTTTCTTT. Amino acids: CASSRQAEAFF.

This clonotype was seen more than once but under ten times. The chain has TRBV4-1 and TRBJ2-5; TRBD1 matches 10 bases. The J call may be in error: the DNA end matches TRBJ2-7 better. This CDR3 comprises 16 residues. Germline-derived CDR1 and CDR2 are MGHRA and YSYEKL. CDR3 sequence: CASSQGIRDRGYEQYF. The CDR3 coding sequence is TGCGCCAGCAGCCAAGGAATCCGGGACAGGGGCTACGAGCAGTACTTC.

The CDR3 is CASSIERAALGGYTF. The CDR3 DNA is TGTGCCAGCAGTATCGAGAGGGCCGCCTTGGGTGGCTACACCTTC. The chain links TRBV12-3 or TRBV12-4 to TRBJ1-2; no clear D gene. There are 15 residues in the CDR3. Between the trimmed V and J ends, which lost 5 bases and 7 bases, there was a span of 20 bases.

The J gene is TRBJ2-3, the V gene TRBV5-1; a possible D gene is TRBD2 (7 bases). Trimming removed 4 bases at V and 6 bases at J, with 27 bases between. The CDR3 is made up of 18 amino acids. Germline V gene sequence: CDR1 SGHRS, CDR2 YFSETQ. This chain's CDR3 is CASSPWARTGGSTDTQYF. The CDR3 bases are TGCGCCAGCAGCCCGTGGGCGCGGACGGGGGGCTCCACGGATACGCAGTATTTT.

With regard to this clonotype: The junction shows a germline mismatch at one end, possibly a read error. The rearrangement uses TRBV3-1 and TRBJ2-1, with 7 nucleotides matching TRBD1. The germline CDR1 and CDR2 sequences are LGHDT and YNNKEL (reference sequence). The CDR3 contains 16 residues. This chain's CDR3 is CASSQDKGASYNGQFF. The CDR3 bases are TGTGCCAGCAGCCAAGACAAGGGGGCATCCTACAATGGGCAGTTCTTC.

Remarks on this clonotype: Since the CDR3 does not end with the conserved phenylalanine or tryptophan, this likely comes from a read error. The rearrangement links TRBV3-1 to TRBJ2-7; no firm D call. The V gene's germline CDR1 is LGHDT and CDR2 YNNKEL (reference sequence). The CDR3 contains 15 residues. V was cut by 6 bases and J by 5 bases, with 20 bases left in between. This CDR3 is CASSPLLTLLDEQYS. In DNA form, the CDR3 reads TGTGCCAGCAGTCCGTTACTTACCTTACTCGACGAGCAGTACTCC.